These 23 T cell receptor beta chains came from one sample sequenced in a study of human T cells and chemical hapten exposure. TCRdb passed the RACE reads through MiXCR, listing each CDR3 protein once. The sample includes over 100,000 distinct CDR3 sequences, roughly 9% seen only once; the top ten take more than 3%. The time point is: patch test 2, 6 weeks after DPC sensitization. Treatment here: therapeutic diphenylcyclopropenone sensitization with weekly scalp DPC. The material sequenced was whole blood, taken in connection with sensitization to the hapten diphenylcyclopropenone (DPC). These TCRs come from a woman aged 40 to 50 with alopecia areata. Some clones in this sample may be carry-over from other donors' samples.

This clonotype was counted ten times or more. The chain carries TRBV19 and TRBJ2-5; D gene unclear. The germline CDR1 and CDR2 sequences are LNHDA and SQIVND (reference sequence). V dropped 1 base and J dropped 2 bases, with 8 bases sitting between them. There are 14 residues in the CDR3. CDR3 in DNA: TGTGCCAGTAGTATAGGACAAAGACAAGAGACCCAGTACTTC. Translation: CASSIGQRQETQYF.

At least ten counts were recorded for this clonotype. This chain connects TRBV29-1 to TRBJ1-4; D not resolved. This CDR3 comprises 11 residues. CDR1 and CDR2 (germline): SQVTM, ANQGSEA. V lost 6 bases to trimming and J lost 5 bases, with 7 bases between them. The CDR3 DNA follows: TGCAGCGTCTCAAAGAATGAAAAACTGTTTTTT. Its protein is CSVSKNEKLFF.

The chain has TRBV7-2 and TRBJ1-5; D remains ambiguous. CDR1 is SGHTA, CDR2 FQGNSA, per germline. The V and J ends lost 4 bases and 0 bases respectively, with 10 bases between them. This CDR3 comprises 15 residues. CDR3: CASSSQGYSNQPQHF. In DNA, the CDR3 is TGTGCCAGCAGCTCGCAAGGTTATAGCAATCAGCCCCAGCATTTT.

This clonotype came up a few times. The chain uses TRBV4-3 and TRBJ1-1; D uncertain. Germline CDR1 and CDR2: LGHNA and YSLEER. V gave up 2 bases and J gave up 6 bases, with 13 bases separating them. CDR3 length: 14 residues. For the CDR3, the DNA is TGCGCCAGCAGCCAAAGGACGGAGGACTCTGAAGCTTTCTTT. It translates to CASSQRTEDSEAFF.

In the case of this clonotype: A much larger clonotype is one base distant, so this may be a read error. The chain has TRBV28 and TRBJ1-4; 9 nucleotides align to TRBD1. CDR3 length: 15 residues. With V trimmed by 7 bases and J by 4 bases, 7 bases remained unmatched. CDR1 is MDHEN, CDR2 SYDVKM, per germline. The CDR3: CASILPGQGNEKLFF. The DNA of the CDR3 is TGTGCCAGCATCCTACCGGGACAGGGTAATGAAAAACTGTTTTTT.

V and J are TRBV2 and TRBJ2-1, with TRBD2 matching 10 bases. CDR3 length: 14 amino acids. Germline loops: CDR1 SNHLY, CDR2 FYNNEI. V trimming: 6 bases; J trimming: 5 bases; junction bases outside the gene matches: 4. CDR3 DNA: TGTGCCAGCAGAATAGCGGGGGGTCACAATGAGCAGTTCTTC. This sequence encodes CASRIAGGHNEQFF.

This clonotype was detected many times. The V gene is TRBV6-6, the J gene TRBJ2-3; 8 bases fit TRBD1. This CDR3 has 14 residues. The V and J ends lost 6 bases and 5 bases, in that order; junction bases with no gene match: 7. CDR1 is MNHNY and CDR2 is SVGAGI in the germline V gene (reference sequence). The CDR3 bases are TGTGCCAGCAGCCCAACAGGGGGTTTAGATACGCAGTATTTT. Translation gives CASSPTGGLDTQYF.

This clonotype appeared many times. The chain recombines TRBV28 with TRBJ2-5; a weak D match, TRBD2 (6 bases). The CDR3 spans 17 residues. V lost 1 base and J 1 base, leaving 16 bases between the germline ends. Germline V gives CDR1 MDHEN, CDR2 SYDVKM. The CDR3 sequence: CASSLLVPGRFQETQYF. The CDR3 region has the DNA TGTGCCAGCAGTTTATTGGTACCCGGGAGATTCCAAGAGACCCAGTACTTC.

This clonotype was counted a single time. The gene calls are TRBV4-1 and TRBJ2-7; D is possibly TRBD2 (7 bases). Germline-derived CDR1 and CDR2 are MGHRA and YSYEKL. Trimming cost V 3 bases and J 7 bases, with 25 bases left between them. The CDR3 covers 17 residues. The CDR3 sequence: CASSHPFPWGGPEEQYF. The DNA for the CDR3 is TGCGCCAGCAGCCACCCCTTCCCGTGGGGGGGGCCAGAAGAGCAGTACTTC.

This clonotype has ten or more counts. The gene calls are TRBV11-3 and TRBJ2-3, with 8 bases that match TRBD2. CDR1 is SGHNT, CDR2 YENEEA, per germline. The CDR3 has 14 residues. V shed 5 bases, J shed 9 bases, and the junction held 10 bases outside the gene matches. The CDR3 DNA reads as TGTGCCAGCAGCCGCCCGGAGACTAGCGCCACGCAGTATTTT. It translates to CASSRPETSATQYF.

In this sample, this clonotype turned up many times. The rearrangement uses TRBV5-1 and TRBJ2-3; unclear D gene. CDR3 length: 15 amino acids. Per the germline V gene, CDR1 is SGHRS and CDR2 is YFSETQ. Trimming pared 3 bases from V and 1 base from J, leaving 12 bases between. This CDR3 is CASSSRGVGTDTQYF. CDR3 bases: TGCGCCAGCAGCTCCCGTGGGGTAGGCACAGATACGCAGTATTTT.

This clonotype showed up just a few times. CDR3 in amino acids: CASSWQGVEAFF. The CDR3 coding sequence is TGTGCCAGCAGCTGGCAGGGTGTGGAAGCTTTCTTT. The chain uses TRBV14 and TRBJ1-1; weak D call: TRBD1 (5 bases). The CDR3 extends over 12 amino acids. Looked up from germline, CDR1 is SGHDN and CDR2 is FVKESK. Deletions cut 5 bases from V and 8 bases from J, with 12 bases between.

A few counts support this clonotype. V and J are TRBV4-2 and TRBJ1-6; D unclear. This CDR3 spans 18 amino acids. V was trimmed by 0 bases and J by 6 bases, leaving 18 bases between them. In germline, CDR1 is LGHNA, CDR2 YNFKEQ. The CDR3 here is CASSQEKGSGGSNSPLHF. The CDR3, as DNA: TGTGCCAGCAGCCAAGAAAAAGGGTCGGGCGGTTCTAATTCACCCCTCCACTTT.

The chain couples TRBV5-4 to TRBJ2-1; D might be TRBD1 (6 bases). The CDR3 sequence is 15 residues long. Germline V gene lookup returns CDR1 SGHNT and CDR2 YYREEE (reference sequence). V dropped 0 bases and J dropped 7 bases, with 14 bases sitting between them. For the CDR3, the DNA is TGTGCCAGCAGCTTGGTGGGGGCTGGGTATAATGAGCAGTTCTTC. It is translated as CASSLVGAGYNEQFF.

The sample holds a few counts of this clonotype. The chain has TRBV7-2 and TRBJ1-1; 8 bases align to TRBD1. The V and J ends lost 5 bases and 0 bases, in that order; junction bases with no gene match: 14. The CDR3 is 18 amino acids. The V gene's germline CDR1 is SGHTA and CDR2 FQGNSA. DNA for the CDR3: TGTGCCAGCAGCGGCCGGGACAGGAGGGGAGGGATGAACACTGAAGCTTTCTTT. Protein product: CASSGRDRRGGMNTEAFF.

The rearrangement joins TRBV6-6 to TRBJ1-4, with D hard to call. The CDR3 runs 12 residues. Germline CDR1 and CDR2: MNHNY and SVGAGI (reference sequence). The germline V and J ends were trimmed by 0 bases and 13 bases, with 9 bases remaining between them. CDR3 nucleotide sequence: TGTGCCAGCAGTTACTCGATCGCTATACTGTTTTTT. Translated: CASSYSIAILFF.

This clonotype came up many times. The chain joins TRBV12-3 or TRBV12-4 to TRBJ2-1; 12 bases line up with TRBD2. Trimming at V came to 7 bases and at J to 10 bases, leaving 11 bases not matched to a gene. The CDR3 has 15 residues. This CDR3 is CASILLAGGGSEQFF. CDR3 in DNA: TGTGCCAGCATCCTACTAGCGGGGGGTGGCTCCGAGCAGTTCTTC.

This clonotype came up many times. This chain connects TRBV29-1 to TRBJ2-7; D perhaps matches TRBD2 (5 bases). This CDR3 comprises 14 residues. V lost 6 bases, J lost 2 bases, and 17 bases lay in between. CDR1 is SQVTM and CDR2 is ANQGSEA in the germline V gene. The CDR3 sequence is CSVGAAGWTYEQYF. In DNA form, the CDR3 reads TGCAGCGTCGGAGCGGCAGGTTGGACCTACGAGCAGTACTTC.

This clonotype has ten or more counts. CDR3 bases: TGTGCCAGCAACGAAGGCCGAGAGACAGATACGCAGTATTTT. Encoded protein: CASNEGRETDTQYF. This chain joins TRBV6-5 and TRBJ2-3; D remains ambiguous. V lost 7 bases and J 3 bases, leaving 14 bases between the germline ends. Germline values: CDR1 MNHEY, CDR2 SVGAGI. This CDR3 contains 14 residues.

The J gene is TRBJ1-5, the V gene TRBV7-9, with 8 bases aligning to TRBD1. Losses at the gene ends were 5 bases for V and 5 bases for J; bases not matched to a gene: 8. The CDR3 sequence is 15 residues long. Germline loops: CDR1 SEHNR, CDR2 FQNEAQ (reference sequence). The CDR3 protein is CASSPPGGADQPQHF. CDR3 bases: TGTGCCAGCAGCCCGCCAGGGGGCGCGGATCAGCCCCAGCATTTT.

Only a few counts were recorded for this clonotype. The V call is TRBV7-9, the J call TRBJ1-2, with D possibly matching TRBD1 (5 bases). The germline CDR1 and CDR2 sequences are SEHNR and FQNEAQ (reference sequence). This CDR3 is built from 15 residues. V shed 4 bases and J shed 4 bases, with 16 bases lying between them. The CDR3 DNA is TGTGCCAGCAGCTCCTGGGACCTCGCCCCCTATGGCTACACCTTC. Encoded protein: CASSSWDLAPYGYTF.

The J gene is TRBJ2-3, the V gene TRBV25-1; D gene unclear. From germline, CDR1 is MGHDK and CDR2 SYGVNS. Trimming took off 7 bases at V and 1 base at J, with 9 bases between the two ends. The CDR3 contains 13 residues. In nucleotides, the CDR3 is TGTGCCAGCACACCCACGGGCACAGATACGCAGTATTTT. It is translated as CASTPTGTDTQYF.

This clonotype was counted many times. This chain links TRBV27 with TRBJ2-2, with D uncertain. Trimming cost V 4 bases and J 8 bases, with 14 bases left between them. Germline loops: CDR1 MNHEY, CDR2 SMNVEV (reference sequence). This CDR3 has 14 amino acids. CDR3 region: CASSYSFSNGELFF. The CDR3 nucleotides are TGTGCCAGCAGTTATAGTTTCTCGAATGGGGAGCTGTTTTTT.